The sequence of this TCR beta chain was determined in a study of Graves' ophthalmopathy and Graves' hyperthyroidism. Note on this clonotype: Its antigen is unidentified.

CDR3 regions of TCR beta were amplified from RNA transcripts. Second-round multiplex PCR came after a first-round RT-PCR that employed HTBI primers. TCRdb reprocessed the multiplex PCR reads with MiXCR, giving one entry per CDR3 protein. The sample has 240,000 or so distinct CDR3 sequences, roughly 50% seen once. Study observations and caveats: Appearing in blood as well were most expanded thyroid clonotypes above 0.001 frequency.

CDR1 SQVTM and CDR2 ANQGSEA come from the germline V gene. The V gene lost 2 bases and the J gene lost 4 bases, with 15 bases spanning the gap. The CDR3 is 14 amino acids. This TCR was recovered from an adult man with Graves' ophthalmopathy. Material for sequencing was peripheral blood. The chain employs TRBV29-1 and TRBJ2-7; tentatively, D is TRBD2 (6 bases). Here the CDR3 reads CSVELALGVYEQYF. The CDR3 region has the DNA TGCAGCGTTGAACTAGCGTTAGGGGTTTACGAGCAGTACTTC.